This T cell receptor beta chain was recorded in a study of blood T cell repertoires in COVID-19. Study-level background: Spain, Italy and the United States supplied samples that represented acute and convalescent COVID-19. From T cells, B-cell-depleted T cells, or PBMCs came the material, which was cDNA or gDNA.

V was cut by 1 base and J by 4 bases, with 10 bases left in between. The CDR3 spans 14 residues. The germline CDR1 and CDR2 sequences are SGHVS and FQNEAQ. In the study's own analysis: Estimation of nucleated cell counts was performed using reference gene primer amplification. Profiling relied on immunoSEQ multiplex PCR, and the TCRdb table lists in-frame clones only, not all of them. D and trimming come from the DNA, and the V and J calls and clone size come from that table. The sample yields about 330,000 clones, over 80% seen once. One Seattle source followed patients from active infection through their disease course.

V gene TRBV7-8 combines with J gene TRBJ2-5; TRBD1 is a possible D gene (6 bases). This clonotype was obtained from a man younger than 45 with COVID-19, enrolled during active disease. Sequencing input: peripheral blood. CDR3 loop: CASSLDQGGETQYF. Here the CDR3 DNA reads TGTGCCAGCAGCTTAGACCAAGGGGGAGAGACCCAGTACTTC. Full variable domain (rest looked up from reference TRBV7-8 and TRBJ2-5): GAGVSQSPRYKVAKRGQDVALRCDPISGHVSLFWYQQALGQGPEFLTYFQNEAQLDKSGLPSDRFFAERPEGSVSTLKIQRTQQEDSAVYLCASSLDQGGETQYFGPGTRLLVL.